This T cell receptor beta chain was found in a study of cytomegalovirus exposure and HLA in healthy donors. Findings and caveats of the study: About 87% or about 30% of the time was how often most TCR beta V segments were productive, according to an earlier analysis.

Trimming at V came to 2 bases and at J to 5 bases, leaving 14 bases not matched to a gene. Per the germline V gene, CDR1 is MGHRA and CDR2 is YSYEKL. The CDR3 runs 18 residues. In the case of this clone: Its antigen is still unknown.

PCR primers comprised 60 Vbeta and 13 Jbeta primers. Here immunoSEQ multiplex PCR was the method, and the copy in TCRdb shows in-frame clones only, minus some. The data show roughly 160,000 clones, with around 80% seen just once and 1% held by the top ten. This TCR was recovered from a woman aged 45 to 65 in good health and CMV-seropositive. The J gene is TRBJ2-5, the V gene TRBV4-1; TRBD2 matches at 10 bases. Source material: PBMCs. The CDR3 loop reads CASSQYFSSGGDRETQYF. The DNA of the CDR3 is TGCGCCAGCAGCCAATATTTTTCTAGCGGGGGAGATAGGGAGACCCAGTACTTC.